This is a list of T cell receptor beta chains from one sample in a study of blood T cell repertoires in COVID-19. Sequenced by immunoSEQ multiplex PCR; TCRdb stores in-frame clones only, minus some. The top ten hold around 0.78% of the sample, which has about 240,000 clones, nearly 90% seen once. The sample was peripheral blood. The receptors were gathered from a woman aged 30 to 39 with acute or convalescent COVID-19. CDR3s include the opening cysteine and the closing phenylalanine or tryptophan. The order of the fields is V gene, J gene, clone size, D gene, CDR3 protein. A D gene is named only where the DNA matches it firmly. Some rows mark clone size as missing; the rest say once, few, many or name a class of expanded clone.

TRBV27,TRBJ1-2,NA,NA,CASSSFLVGGDGYTF
TRBV6-5,TRBJ2-7,NA,TRBD2,CASRRTSGVDEQYF
TRBV5-1,TRBJ2-1,once,NA,CASSLALFNEQFF
TRBV6-5,TRBJ1-1,once,TRBD1,CASRGTGDTEAFF
TRBV7-2,TRBJ2-1,NA,TRBD2,CASSPSGRRIYNEQFF
TRBV29-1,TRBJ2-5,NA,TRBD2,CSVGPSGSFQETQYF
TRBV6-2/TRBV6-3,TRBJ1-2,NA,TRBD1,CASSYSVTGEDYGYTF
TRBV27,TRBJ1-6,NA,NA,CASSPPGRGNSPLHF
TRBV5-5,TRBJ1-2,NA,NA,CASSLGGEIKNGYTF
TRBV10-3,TRBJ2-1,NA,TRBD1,CAISAARTGGNEQFF
TRBV7-2,TRBJ1-5,NA,NA,CASSLARIGNQPQHF
TRBV6-5,TRBJ1-1,NA,NA,CASIYRLSTEAFF
TRBV5-4,TRBJ1-1,NA,TRBD1,CASSVPGTVDTEAFF
TRBV6-5,TRBJ2-2,NA,NA,CASSRGGELFF
TRBV19,TRBJ2-1,NA,TRBD1,CASSIAGQGRHEQFF
TRBV7-6,TRBJ2-7,NA,NA,CASSLAGGLSYEQYF
TRBV9,TRBJ1-5,NA,NA,CASSVDSGGQPQHF
TRBV6-2/TRBV6-3,TRBJ1-6,once,NA,CASSPTGNSPLHF
TRBV30,TRBJ2-7,NA,TRBD2,CACHPSGSVYEQYF
TRBV2,TRBJ2-7,few,TRBD1,CASSEAGWSGQTYEQYF
TRBV7-2,TRBJ1-5,NA,NA,CASSLDRNSNQPQHF
TRBV5-4,TRBJ2-3,NA,NA,CASSSRVADTQYF
TRBV30,TRBJ1-4,NA,NA,CAWRGGDNGHEKLFF
TRBV7-2,TRBJ2-7,NA,TRBD2,CASSSVGTSGDYEQYF
TRBV3-1/TRBV3-2,TRBJ2-2,NA,NA,CASSQLRNTGELFF
TRBV12-5,TRBJ2-3,NA,NA,CASGFMSGSAGRADTQYF
TRBV5-1,TRBJ1-1,NA,NA,CASSSVQGGTEAFF
TRBV19,TRBJ1-5,NA,NA,CASSNRQQNQPQHF
TRBV11-2,TRBJ2-1,NA,NA,CASRLSPGSYNEQFF
TRBV11-2,TRBJ2-7,once,NA,CASSPGGDEQYF
TRBV30,TRBJ1-2,NA,NA,CASPGGRIYGYTF
TRBV2,TRBJ1-5,NA,TRBD1,CASGEYRGQGGQPQHF
TRBV7-9,TRBJ1-6,NA,TRBD1,CASSLAGQGNSPLHF
TRBV25-1,TRBJ2-2,NA,TRBD2,CASRGGRGVGELFF
TRBV12-3/TRBV12-4,TRBJ2-7,few,NA,CASSLAQTYEQYF
TRBV14,TRBJ2-5,NA,TRBD2,CASSQAGGPLETQYF
TRBV29-1,TRBJ1-1,NA,NA,CSVEGGFEAFF
TRBV27,TRBJ2-2,NA,TRBD1,CASSSLRTGAAITGELFF
TRBV10-1,TRBJ2-1,NA,TRBD2,CASSEGEREWTYNEQFF
TRBV19,TRBJ2-1,NA,TRBD2,CASRLIAGLNNEQFF
TRBV2,TRBJ2-7,NA,NA,CASKGTSPYEQYF
TRBV5-4,TRBJ2-7,NA,TRBD2,CASSGGLEFEQYF
TRBV9,TRBJ2-3,NA,TRBD2,CASSVASGRISTDTQYF
TRBV10-2,TRBJ1-2,NA,NA,CATALAGDYGYTF
TRBV7-6,TRBJ2-1,NA,TRBD2,CASSLSGGYNEQFF
TRBV18,TRBJ2-7,NA,NA,CASSPLDTWQWYEQYF
TRBV10-1,TRBJ1-2,NA,NA,CASSATGGYGYTF
TRBV6-9,TRBJ2-1,NA,NA,CASSYFPYNNEQFF
TRBV5-6,TRBJ1-2,NA,NA,CASRTANYGYTF
TRBV6-5,TRBJ2-1,NA,TRBD1,CASSLTGSSYNEQFF
TRBV5-1,TRBJ2-7,few,NA,CASSFLLSYEQYF
TRBV19,TRBJ2-7,NA,TRBD2,CASSIKRGFVEQYF
TRBV28,TRBJ2-1,few,TRBD2,CASSRWPSGSFPYNEQFF
TRBV6-6,TRBJ2-1,NA,TRBD2,CASSGGRADEQFF
TRBV4-3,TRBJ1-3,NA,NA,CASSQGLQGSVSGNTIYF
TRBV10-1,TRBJ2-2,NA,TRBD2,CASSDGPGLAFTGELFF
TRBV5-1,TRBJ2-3,NA,TRBD1,CASSLEGATDTQYF
TRBV24-1,TRBJ2-5,NA,TRBD1,CATSGTGGLGWETQYF